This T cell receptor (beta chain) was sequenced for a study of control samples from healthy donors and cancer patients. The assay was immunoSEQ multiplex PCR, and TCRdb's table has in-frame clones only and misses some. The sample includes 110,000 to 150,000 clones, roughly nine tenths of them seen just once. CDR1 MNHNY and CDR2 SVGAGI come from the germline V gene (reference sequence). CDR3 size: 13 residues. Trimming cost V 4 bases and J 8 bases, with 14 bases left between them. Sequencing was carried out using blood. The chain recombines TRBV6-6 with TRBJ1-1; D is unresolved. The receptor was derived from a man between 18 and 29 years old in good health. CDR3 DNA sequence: TGTGCCAGCAGTTCCATCTACCCGGCGGAAGCTTTCTTT. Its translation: CASSSIYPAEAFF.